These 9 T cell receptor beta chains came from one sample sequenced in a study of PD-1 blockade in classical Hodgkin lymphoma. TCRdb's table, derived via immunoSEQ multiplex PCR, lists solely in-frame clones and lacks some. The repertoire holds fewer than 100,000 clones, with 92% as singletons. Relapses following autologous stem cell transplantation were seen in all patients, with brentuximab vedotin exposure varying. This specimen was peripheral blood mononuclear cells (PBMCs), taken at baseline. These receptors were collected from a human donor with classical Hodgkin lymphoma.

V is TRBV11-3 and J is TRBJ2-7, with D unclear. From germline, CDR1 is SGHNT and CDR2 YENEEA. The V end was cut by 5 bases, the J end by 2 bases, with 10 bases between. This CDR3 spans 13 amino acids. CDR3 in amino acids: CASSDTPAYEQYF. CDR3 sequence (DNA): TGTGCCAGCAGCGATACTCCGGCCTACGAGCAGTACTTC. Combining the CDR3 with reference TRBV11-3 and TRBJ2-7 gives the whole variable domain EAGVVQSPRYKIIEKKQPVAFWCNPISGHNTLYWYLQNLGQGPELLIRYENEEAVDDSQLPKDRFSAERLKGVDSTLKIQPAELGDSAVYLCASSDTPAYEQYFGPGTRLTVT.

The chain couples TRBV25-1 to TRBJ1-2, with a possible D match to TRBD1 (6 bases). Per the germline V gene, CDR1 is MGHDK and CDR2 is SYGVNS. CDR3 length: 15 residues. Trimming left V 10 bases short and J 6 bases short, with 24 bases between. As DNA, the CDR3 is TGTGCCACTTCTGGGGCAGGGGCGTTTAAGGATGGCTACACCTTC. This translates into CATSGAGAFKDGYTF.

As DNA, the CDR3 is TGTGCCAGCAGTTGGGCAGGTGATTGGTACGAGCAGTACTTC. Its protein product is CASSWAGDWYEQYF. V usage is TRBV27 and J usage is TRBJ2-7; no clear D gene. This CDR3 spans 14 amino acids. Trimming cost V 4 bases and J 4 bases, with 14 bases left between them. Germline CDR1 reads MNHEY; CDR2 reads SMNVEV (reference sequence).

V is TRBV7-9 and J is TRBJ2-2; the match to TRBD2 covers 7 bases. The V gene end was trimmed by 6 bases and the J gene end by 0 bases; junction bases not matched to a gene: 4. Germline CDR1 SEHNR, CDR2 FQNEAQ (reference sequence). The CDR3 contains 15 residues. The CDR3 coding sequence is TGTGCCAGCAGGACGACTAGCCCGAACACCGGGGAGCTGTTTTTT. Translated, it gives CASRTTSPNTGELFF.

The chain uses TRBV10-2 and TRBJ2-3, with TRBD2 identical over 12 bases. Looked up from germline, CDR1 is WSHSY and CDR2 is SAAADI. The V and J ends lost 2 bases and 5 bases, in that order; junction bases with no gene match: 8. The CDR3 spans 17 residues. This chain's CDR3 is CASSEGLAGGRQDTQYF. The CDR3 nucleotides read TGCGCCAGCAGTGAGGGGCTAGCGGGAGGGCGTCAAGATACGCAGTATTTT.

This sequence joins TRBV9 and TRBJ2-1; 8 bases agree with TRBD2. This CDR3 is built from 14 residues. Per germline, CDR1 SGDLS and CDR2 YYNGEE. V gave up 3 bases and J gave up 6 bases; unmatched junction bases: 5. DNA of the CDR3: TGTGCCAGCAGCGAGGGACTAGTAAGCAATGAGCAGTTCTTC. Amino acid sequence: CASSEGLVSNEQFF.

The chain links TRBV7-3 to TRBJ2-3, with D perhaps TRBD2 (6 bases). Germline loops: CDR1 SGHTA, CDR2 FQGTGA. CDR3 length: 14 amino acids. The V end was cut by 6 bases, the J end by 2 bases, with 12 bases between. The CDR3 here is CASSSGTFTDTQYF. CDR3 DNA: TGTGCCAGCAGTTCCGGGACTTTCACAGATACGCAGTATTTT.

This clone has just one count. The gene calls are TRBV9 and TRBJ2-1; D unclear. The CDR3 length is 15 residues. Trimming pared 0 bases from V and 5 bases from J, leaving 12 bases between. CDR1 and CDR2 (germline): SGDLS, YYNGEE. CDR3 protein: CASSVATPPDNEQFF. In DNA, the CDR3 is TGTGCCAGCAGCGTAGCTACCCCCCCTGACAATGAGCAGTTCTTC. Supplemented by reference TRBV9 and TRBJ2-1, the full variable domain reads DSGVTQTPKHLITATGQRVTLRCSPRSGDLSVYWYQQSLDQGLQFLIQYYNGEERAKGNILERFSAQQFPDLHSELNLSSLELGDSALYFCASSVATPPDNEQFFGPGTRLTVL.

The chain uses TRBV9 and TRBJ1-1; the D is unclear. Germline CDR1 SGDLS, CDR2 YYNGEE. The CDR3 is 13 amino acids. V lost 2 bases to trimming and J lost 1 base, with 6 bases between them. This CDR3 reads CASSVVWNTEAFF. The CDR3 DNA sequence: TGTGCCAGCAGCGTGGTCTGGAACACTGAAGCTTTCTTT.